These 9 T cell receptor beta chains originate from one sample sequenced in a study of blood T cell repertoires in COVID-19. TCRdb's table, derived via immunoSEQ multiplex PCR, lists solely in-frame clones and lacks some. Of about 200,000 clones in the sample, 82% were seen once. The sequenced material came from peripheral blood. The receptor source for this set is a human donor with acute or convalescent COVID-19. The donor label of this sample is uncertain.

V is TRBV2 and J is TRBJ2-5, with a tentative D call TRBD1 (6 bases). CDR1 and CDR2 (germline): SNHLY, FYNNEI. CDR3 length equals 16 residues. The germline V and J ends were trimmed by 6 bases and 5 bases, with 22 bases remaining between them. CDR3 residues: CASSPLEAGEWETQYF. CDR3 DNA: TGTGCCAGCAGCCCCCTTGAGGCAGGGGAATGGGAGACCCAGTACTTC.

The chain is built from TRBV5-1 and TRBJ2-7, with 9 bases fitting TRBD2. CDR1 and CDR2 from the germline V gene are SGHRS and YFSETQ. J lost 3 bases, V lost 4 bases, and 8 bases had no gene match. This CDR3 comprises 15 residues. The CDR3 DNA sequence: TGCGCCAGCAGCCCTCAAGCGGGAGGAGTCTACGAGCAGTACTTC. Its protein product is CASSPQAGGVYEQYF.

This clone was observed a handful of times. The CDR3 DNA follows: TGTGCCAGCAGGCGACAGATAGGAAACACCATATATTTT. Protein product: CASRRQIGNTIYF. The chain uses TRBV6-5 and TRBJ1-3; a weak D match, TRBD1 (5 bases). The V gene lost 6 bases and the J gene lost 4 bases, with 10 bases spanning the gap. Looked up from germline, CDR1 is MNHEY and CDR2 is SVGAGI. The CDR3 runs 13 residues.

The chain has TRBV19 and TRBJ1-4; D is undetermined. The CDR3 consists of 15 residues. V was cut by 6 bases and J by 0 bases, with 11 bases left in between. Germline CDR1 and CDR2: LNHDA and SQIVND (reference sequence). The CDR3 region is CASSQQPATNEKLFF. The CDR3 coding sequence is TGTGCCAGTAGCCAACAGCCTGCAACTAATGAAAAACTGTTTTTT.

V gene TRBV5-1 combines with J gene TRBJ2-1; D gene uncertain. The CDR3 is 15 amino acids. The V end was cut by 0 bases, the J end by 3 bases, with 10 bases between. Germline assignment: CDR1 SGHRS and CDR2 YFSETQ. This CDR3 reads CASSLGPGYYNEQFF. The CDR3 region has the DNA TGCGCCAGCAGCTTGGGGCCCGGGTACTACAATGAGCAGTTCTTC.

This clone was detected a few times. V and J are TRBV15 and TRBJ2-6; TRBD1 agrees at 10 bases. V shed 3 bases, J shed 0 bases, and the junction held 2 bases outside the gene matches. This CDR3 is 17 amino acids long. Germline values: CDR1 LNHNV, CDR2 YYDKDF (reference sequence). CDR3 nucleotide sequence: TGTGCCACCAGCAGGGGGGACAGGGGCTCTGGGGCCAACGTCCTGACTTTC. It specifies CATSRGDRGSGANVLTF.

The J gene is TRBJ2-7, the V gene TRBV4-2; D might be TRBD2 (6 bases). This CDR3 has 16 amino acids. Germline V gene data show CDR1 as LGHNA and CDR2 as YNFKEQ. V lost 4 bases and J 0 bases, leaving 16 bases between the germline ends. The CDR3 DNA reads as TGTGCCAGCAGCCGCGGGTCTAGCGTTAGCTCCTACGAGCAGTACTTC. Amino acid sequence: CASSRGSSVSSYEQYF.

This chain uses TRBV7-6 with TRBJ1-2, with no clear D. Germline V gives CDR1 SGHVS, CDR2 FNYEAQ. Trimming cost V 5 bases and J 2 bases, with 12 bases left between them. The CDR3 covers 14 residues. CDR3 sequence: CASSPDPGNYGYTF. Written as DNA, the CDR3 is TGTGCCAGCAGCCCCGACCCAGGAAACTATGGCTACACCTTC.

The gene calls are TRBV27 and TRBJ2-1; D is unresolved. Germline V gene data show CDR1 as MNHEY and CDR2 as SMNVEV (reference sequence). Trimming pared 1 base from V and 8 bases from J, leaving 15 bases between. The CDR3 consists of 15 residues. CDR3 sequence reads: CASSLYSLVYHEQFF. The CDR3 nucleotides read TGTGCCAGCAGTTTATATTCCCTAGTGTACCATGAGCAGTTCTTC.